Detailed here is one TCR beta chain. The sample belongs to a study of blood T cell repertoires in COVID-19. This CDR3 is 15 amino acids long. CDR1 and CDR2 from the germline V gene are LGHNA and YNFKEQ. V dropped 7 bases and J dropped 6 bases, with 16 bases sitting between them. Participant reports of clinical history set cohort assignment. Each recovered donor of Cohort 3 presented with two negative PCRs, clearance, or symptom resolution. Clones were sequenced by immunoSEQ multiplex PCR, and TCRdb holds only the in-frame ones, with some missing. Of around 390,000 clones detected, 85% to 90% appear once; the ten largest clones hold around 10%.

Sequencing input: PBMCs or T cells enriched from blood (not recorded which). This sequence originates from a woman aged 50 to 65 who had recovered from COVID-19. The gene calls are TRBV4-2 and TRBJ1-6, with D uncertain. The CDR3 nucleotides are TGTGCCAGCATCGATTCCAGGTTTACTAATTCACCCCTCCACTTT. Its translation: CASIDSRFTNSPLHF.